Following are 5 T cell receptor beta chains from one sample sequenced in a study of T cells expressing NK-cell markers. TCRdb re-called the 5' RACE reads and gives one entry per CDR3 protein, without DNA. Here the sample table reports approximately 170,000 distinct CDR3 sequences. Sequenced sample: blood T cells: a sorted CD56 or NKG2C T cell subset, CD4+ or CD8+ T cells, or bulk PBMC T cells (not recorded which). These receptors came from a man aged 18-69 years in good health.

This chain uses TRBV21-1 with TRBJ2-5; TCRdb calls TRBD2, which cannot be checked without DNA. TRBV21-1 is a listed pseudogene. This CDR3 has 14 residues. The CDR3: CASSKAGGEMAQYF.

This chain joins TRBV29-1 and TRBJ2-3; TCRdb gives TRBD1 as the D gene, but with no DNA this cannot be confirmed. The CDR3 totals 13 residues. Germline V gene data show CDR1 as SQVTM and CDR2 as ANQGSEA. The CDR3 loop is CSVEEWVPDTQYF.

V usage is TRBV7-9 and J usage is TRBJ2-5; without DNA, the TCRdb call of TRBD1 cannot be checked. Germline CDR1 is SEHNR and CDR2 is FQNEAQ (reference sequence). This CDR3 has 14 residues. This chain's CDR3 is CASSPPRLGETQYF. Full variable domain (missing parts from reference TRBV7-9 and TRBJ2-5): DTGVSQNPRHKITKRGQNVTFRCDPISEHNRLYWYRQTLGQGPEFLTYFQNEAQLEKSRLLSDRFSAERPKGSFSTLEIQRTEQGDSAMYLCASSPPRLGETQYFGPGTRLLVL.

The chain employs TRBV12-3 or TRBV12-4 and TRBJ2-1. The CDR3 contains 14 residues. CDR3 region: CASSSDPLLHEQFF.

The genes are TRBV7-2 and TRBJ2-7; no DNA is available, so the TRBD1 call from TCRdb remains unchecked. The germline CDR1 and CDR2 sequences are SGHTA and FQGNSA. The CDR3 is 15 residues long. The CDR3 sequence: CASSLVGGYLYEQYF.